The source of this T cell receptor (beta chain) is a study of control samples from healthy donors and cancer patients. The CDR3 totals 12 residues. The V and J ends lost 2 bases and 8 bases respectively, with 11 bases between them. CDR1 and CDR2 (germline): GTSNPN, SVGIG (reference sequence). Some clones are missing from TCRdb's copy, which holds only in-frame ones; the method was immunoSEQ multiplex PCR. Among about 44,000 clones, about 87% were seen once, and the ten largest hold roughly a tenth. The chain combines TRBV30 with TRBJ2-3; unclear D gene. The source is a woman aged 60-75 years with lung cancer. What was sequenced was PBMCs. For the CDR3, the DNA is TGTGCCTGGAGTAAAGGGTTGGGTACGCAGTATTTT. As protein: CAWSKGLGTQYF.